This is a list of T cell receptor beta chains from one sample in a study of T cells in Graves' hyperthyroidism and ophthalmopathy. TCRdb re-called the multiplex PCR reads with MiXCR, one entry per CDR3 protein. The data show 400,000 to 450,000 distinct CDR3 sequences, 14% to 15% seen once. Sequenced sample: blood. The receptors were sampled from a man aged 18-30 years with Graves' ophthalmopathy. The conserved cysteine and the conserved F or W are not part of the CDR3 here. The size entry is marked missing in some rows and otherwise reads once, few, many or a size class.

V	length	size	CDR3
TRBV20-1	14	many	SARPKGRVEFYGYT
TRBV30	10	few	AWSKGPYEQY
TRBV2	13	many	ASKTGSLAKNIQY
TRBV19	14	.	ASSPGLAERDYEQY
TRBV12-5	11	many	ASALLLGDTIY
TRBV25-1	12	.	ASSGKENTGELF
TRBV29-1	10	many	SVRGASYEQY
TRBV10-2	11	.	ASSERQIGEQY
TRBV29-1	12	.	SVGGTSGGETQY
TRBV6-9	12	.	ASSYSGPTGELF
TRBV7-7	14	few	ASSPRGAGLSGTQY
TRBV20-1	11	many	SAKIYASDTQY
TRBV6-6	13	.	ASSYGAGGSYEQY
TRBV14	13	.	ASSQYSDEEETQY
TRBV5-1	15	many	ASSWGQGPLRGTEAF
TRBV5-1	15	.	ASSLAVFGALNTEAF
TRBV25-1	12	.	ASSGGYNNQPQH
TRBV3-1	11	many	ASSPNRAPEAF
TRBV7-9	12	many	ASSQTGFGAPLH
TRBV13	12	many	ASSWLARNNEQF
TRBV30	12	.	AWILWGRSTEAF
TRBV11-3	13	many	ASSNRTAPNTEAF
TRBV30	9	few	ARGRRGELF
TRBV7-3	11	many	ASSGDSNTEAF
TRBV5-1	13	many	ASSPGPGGLDTQY
TRBV2	15	few	ASSERVPGGFREAQY
TRBV10-2	10	few	AIQGGDTEAF
TRBV29-1	13	many	SVVAGATQKTEAF
TRBV29-1	9	.	SGRQGHTIY
TRBV11-1	13	many	ASRSGQVNTGELF
TRBV7-3	14	many	ASSLGDRGGGTEAF
TRBV5-1	11	many	ASSLVDTGELF
TRBV15	12	few	ATSNRGSYNEQY
TRBV27	12	many	ASSFDRSNQPQH
TRBV3-1	13	many	ASSRFTGDGGEAF
TRBV6-5	15	many	ASSYEAGVWDTGELF
TRBV4-1	14	many	ASSQESGTTDNEQF
TRBV28	13	once	ASSPQRAANQPQH
TRBV13	12	many	ASSPRSGSYEQY
TRBV5-1	15	many	ASSYGGTSKSYNEQF
TRBV5-1	12	.	ASMGYPLTFGYT
TRBV6-5	13	.	ASSWGGAGANVLT
TRBV30	12	many	AWSVHVMNTEAF